These T cell receptor beta chains were read from a single sample in a study of cytomegalovirus exposure and HLA in healthy donors. Profiled with immunoSEQ multiplex PCR; TCRdb holds only in-frame clones, not every one. The sample gives 210,000 or so clones, around four fifths of which show up once; approximately 0.62% is in the top ten. The specimen was PBMCs. The receptors originated from a middle-aged woman in good health and CMV-seronegative. Both conserved end residues are part of each CDR3. Each record gives: clone size, V gene, CDR3 length, CDR3 protein. Clone size is given for some rows only: seen once, a few or many times, or a class if the clone is expanded.

abundance: -; v_gene: TRBV11-2; len: 16; CDR3aa: CASSLGLAGFSYEQYF
abundance: -; v_gene: TRBV28; len: 16; CDR3aa: CASSPPWGTENTEAFF
abundance: -; v_gene: TRBV7-7; len: 19; CDR3aa: CASSLGFALGQPNYNEQFF
abundance: -; v_gene: TRBV5-1; len: 15; CDR3aa: CASSLDPRGTGELFF
abundance: -; v_gene: TRBV5-4; len: 13; CDR3aa: CASSFPENTEAFF
abundance: -; v_gene: TRBV5-1; len: 15; CDR3aa: CASSLGTGANYGYTF
abundance: -; v_gene: TRBV7-2; len: 16; CDR3aa: CASSPNTGTGGYGYTF
abundance: -; v_gene: TRBV6-5; len: 15; CDR3aa: CASSDRTGGNSPLHF
abundance: once; v_gene: TRBV7-2; len: 14; CDR3aa: CASSLAVGDYEQYF
abundance: once; v_gene: TRBV5-1; len: 13; CDR3aa: CASSISPADTQYF
abundance: -; v_gene: TRBV5-1; len: 14; CDR3aa: CASSRDRENYGYTF
abundance: -; v_gene: TRBV7-6; len: 16; CDR3aa: CASSLAPAGSSYEQYF
abundance: -; v_gene: TRBV30; len: 14; CDR3aa: CAWRTTGNVDGYTF
abundance: -; v_gene: TRBV30; len: 15; CDR3aa: CAWSNRQGANQPQHF
abundance: -; v_gene: TRBV13; len: 12; CDR3aa: CASSHQGNTIYF
abundance: -; v_gene: TRBV6-6; len: 13; CDR3aa: CASMDRVGNEQFF
abundance: -; v_gene: TRBV5-8; len: 15; CDR3aa: CASSPRTGSTYGYTF
abundance: -; v_gene: TRBV4-1; len: 14; CDR3aa: CASSVTGTGVPQYF
abundance: -; v_gene: TRBV10-3; len: 14; CDR3aa: CAIRGQTELYEQYF
abundance: -; v_gene: TRBV30; len: 18; CDR3aa: CAWSPKFRTSGGTDTQYF
abundance: -; v_gene: TRBV4-3; len: 15; CDR3aa: CASSQDIAGSYEQYF
abundance: -; v_gene: TRBV10-1; len: 17; CDR3aa: CASSESRGTGGRNEQFF
abundance: -; v_gene: TRBV19; len: 16; CDR3aa: CASSKPGQGIGNTIYF
abundance: -; v_gene: TRBV9; len: 18; CDR3aa: CASSVGVGGATSSYEQYF
abundance: -; v_gene: TRBV6-6; len: 14; CDR3aa: CASSYTAANTEAFF
abundance: -; v_gene: TRBV5-4; len: 19; CDR3aa: CASSLSTFQGPTWDQPQHF
abundance: -; v_gene: TRBV5-1; len: 16; CDR3aa: CASSSLPGEGKNIQYF
abundance: -; v_gene: TRBV18; len: 15; CDR3aa: CASSPSGGNTGELFF
abundance: -; v_gene: TRBV5-4; len: 13; CDR3aa: CASSSDQGQPQHF
abundance: -; v_gene: TRBV11-2; len: 12; CDR3aa: CASSFGLYGYTF
abundance: -; v_gene: TRBV28; len: 15; CDR3aa: CASTTRTGSEGKLFF